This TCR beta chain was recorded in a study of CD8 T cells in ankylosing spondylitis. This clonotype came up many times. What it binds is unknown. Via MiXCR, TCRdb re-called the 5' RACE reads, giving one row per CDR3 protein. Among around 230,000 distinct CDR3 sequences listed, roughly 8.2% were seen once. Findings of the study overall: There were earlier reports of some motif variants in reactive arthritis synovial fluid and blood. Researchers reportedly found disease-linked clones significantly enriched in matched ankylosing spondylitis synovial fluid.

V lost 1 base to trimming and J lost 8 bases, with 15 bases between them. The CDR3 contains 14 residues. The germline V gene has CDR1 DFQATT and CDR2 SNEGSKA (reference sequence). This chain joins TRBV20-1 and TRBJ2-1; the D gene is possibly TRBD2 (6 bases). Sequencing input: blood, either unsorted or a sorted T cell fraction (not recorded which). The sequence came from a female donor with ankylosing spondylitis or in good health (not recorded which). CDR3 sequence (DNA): TGCAGTGCTAGAGGACTAGTTATTAGCGATGAGCAGTTCTTC. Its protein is CSARGLVISDEQFF.